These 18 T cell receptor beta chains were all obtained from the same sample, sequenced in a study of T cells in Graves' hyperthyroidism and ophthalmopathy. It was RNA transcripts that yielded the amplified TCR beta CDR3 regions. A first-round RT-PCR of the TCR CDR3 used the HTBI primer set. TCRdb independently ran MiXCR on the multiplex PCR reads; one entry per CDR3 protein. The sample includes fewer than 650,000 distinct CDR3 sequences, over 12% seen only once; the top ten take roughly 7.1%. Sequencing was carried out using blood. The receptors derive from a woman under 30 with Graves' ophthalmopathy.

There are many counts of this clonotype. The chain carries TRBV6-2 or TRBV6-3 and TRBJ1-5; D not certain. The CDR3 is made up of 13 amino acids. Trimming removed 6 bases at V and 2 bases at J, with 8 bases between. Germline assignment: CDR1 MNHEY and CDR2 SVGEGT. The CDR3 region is CASSTTGNQPQHF. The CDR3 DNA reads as TGTGCCAGCAGCACTACGGGCAATCAGCCCCAGCATTTT.

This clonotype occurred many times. CDR3: CASSLREDRTDTQYF. The CDR3 coding sequence is TGTGCCAGCAGTTTGCGGGAAGACCGCACAGATACGCAGTATTTT. This chain links TRBV28 with TRBJ2-3; D is possibly TRBD2 (6 bases). V gave up 3 bases and J gave up 1 base, with 11 bases separating them. From germline, CDR1 is MDHEN and CDR2 SYDVKM. The CDR3 is made up of 15 amino acids.

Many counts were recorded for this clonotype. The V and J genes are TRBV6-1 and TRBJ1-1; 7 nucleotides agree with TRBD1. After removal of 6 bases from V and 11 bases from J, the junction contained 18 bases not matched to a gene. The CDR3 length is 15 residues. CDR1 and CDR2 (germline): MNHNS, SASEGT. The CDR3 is CASSPQGLEWFSAFF. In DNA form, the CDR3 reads TGTGCCAGCAGCCCACAGGGGTTAGAATGGTTTAGTGCTTTCTTT.

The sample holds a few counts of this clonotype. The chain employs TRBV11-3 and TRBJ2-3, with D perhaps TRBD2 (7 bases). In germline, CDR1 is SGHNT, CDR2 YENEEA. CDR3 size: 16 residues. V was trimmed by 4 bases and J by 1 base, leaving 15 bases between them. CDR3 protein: CASSSRGGHGTDTQYF. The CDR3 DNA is TGTGCCAGCAGCTCGAGGGGGGGCCACGGCACAGATACGCAGTATTTT.

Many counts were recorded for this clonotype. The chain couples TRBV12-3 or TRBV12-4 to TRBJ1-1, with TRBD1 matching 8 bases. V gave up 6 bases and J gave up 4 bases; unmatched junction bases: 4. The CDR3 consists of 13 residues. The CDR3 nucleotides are TGTGCCAGCAGCGTGACAGGGGTCACTGAAGCTTTCTTT. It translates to CASSVTGVTEAFF.

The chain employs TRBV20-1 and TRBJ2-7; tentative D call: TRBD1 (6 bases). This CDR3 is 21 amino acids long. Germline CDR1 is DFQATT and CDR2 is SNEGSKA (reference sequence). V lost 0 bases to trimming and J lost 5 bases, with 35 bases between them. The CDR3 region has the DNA TGCAGTGCTAGAGAGGGGCCCGCCGACAGGTTTAGAAGCGGACTCCTTAACGAGCAGTACTTC. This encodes CSAREGPADRFRSGLLNEQYF.

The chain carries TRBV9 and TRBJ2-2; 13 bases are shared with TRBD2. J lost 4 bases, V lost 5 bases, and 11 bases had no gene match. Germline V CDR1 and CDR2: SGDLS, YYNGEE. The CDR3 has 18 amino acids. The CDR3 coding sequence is TGTGCCAGCAGTGACCTAAAACTAGCGGGAGGGCCCACCGGGGAGCTGTTTTTT. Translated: CASSDLKLAGGPTGELFF.

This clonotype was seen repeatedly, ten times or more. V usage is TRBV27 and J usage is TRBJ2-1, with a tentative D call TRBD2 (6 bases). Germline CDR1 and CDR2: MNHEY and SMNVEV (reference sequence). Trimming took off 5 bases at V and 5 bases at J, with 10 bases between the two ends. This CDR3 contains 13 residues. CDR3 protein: CASSPRGNNEQFF. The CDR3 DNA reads TGTGCCAGCAGTCCCCGGGGGAACAATGAGCAGTTCTTC.

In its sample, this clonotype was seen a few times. DNA for the CDR3: TGTGCCAGCAGTAACGGGGGACAGACGAACTATGGCTACACCTTC. This gives the protein CASSNGGQTNYGYTF. J is TRBJ1-2 and V is TRBV28, with TRBD1 matching over 7 bases. Per germline, CDR1 MDHEN and CDR2 SYDVKM. This CDR3 spans 15 amino acids. V gave up 5 bases and J gave up 2 bases; unmatched junction bases: 8.

The CDR3, as DNA: TGTGCCAGCAGCTTAGAGGGGGCGCGAACTTCACCCCTCCACTTT. It translates to CASSLEGARTSPLHF. The chain uses TRBV7-3 and TRBJ1-6; 7 nucleotides agree with TRBD1. V dropped 2 bases and J dropped 9; count of bases not matched to a gene: 7. The CDR3 contains 15 residues. In germline, CDR1 is SGHTA, CDR2 FQGTGA.

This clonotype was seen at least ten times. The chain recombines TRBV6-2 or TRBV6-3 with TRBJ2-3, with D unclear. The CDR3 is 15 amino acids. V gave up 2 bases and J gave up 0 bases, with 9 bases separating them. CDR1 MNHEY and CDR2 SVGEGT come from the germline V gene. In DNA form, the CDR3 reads TGTGCCAGCAGTTACCTACGCGCTAGCACAGATACGCAGTATTTT. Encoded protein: CASSYLRASTDTQYF.

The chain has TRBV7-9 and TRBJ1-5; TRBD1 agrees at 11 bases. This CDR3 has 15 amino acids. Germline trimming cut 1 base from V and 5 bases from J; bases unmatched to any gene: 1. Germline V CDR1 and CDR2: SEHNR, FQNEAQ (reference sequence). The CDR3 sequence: CASSLEGQGDQPQHF. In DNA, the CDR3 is TGTGCCAGCAGCTTAGAGGGACAGGGGGATCAGCCCCAGCATTTT.

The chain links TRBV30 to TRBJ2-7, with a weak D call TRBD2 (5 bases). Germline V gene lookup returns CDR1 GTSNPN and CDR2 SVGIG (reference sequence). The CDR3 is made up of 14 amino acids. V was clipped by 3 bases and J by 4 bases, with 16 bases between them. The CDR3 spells CAWSPVGSAYEQYF. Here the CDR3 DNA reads TGTGCCTGGAGCCCGGTGGGGAGTGCATACGAGCAGTACTTC.

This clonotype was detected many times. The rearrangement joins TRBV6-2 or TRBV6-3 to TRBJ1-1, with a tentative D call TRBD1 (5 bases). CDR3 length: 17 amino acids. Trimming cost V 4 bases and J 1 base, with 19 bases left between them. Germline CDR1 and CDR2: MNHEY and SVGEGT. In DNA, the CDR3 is TGTGCCAGCAGTTGGATGAGACAGCACTTAGGGAACACTGAAGCTTTCTTT. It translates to CASSWMRQHLGNTEAFF.

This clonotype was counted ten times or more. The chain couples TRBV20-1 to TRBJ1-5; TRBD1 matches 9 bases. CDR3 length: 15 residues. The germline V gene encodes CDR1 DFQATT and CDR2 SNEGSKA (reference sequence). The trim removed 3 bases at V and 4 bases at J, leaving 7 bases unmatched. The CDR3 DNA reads TGCAGTGCTAGCATTTTAGGGACAGGGAATCAGCCCCAGCATTTT. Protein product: CSASILGTGNQPQHF.

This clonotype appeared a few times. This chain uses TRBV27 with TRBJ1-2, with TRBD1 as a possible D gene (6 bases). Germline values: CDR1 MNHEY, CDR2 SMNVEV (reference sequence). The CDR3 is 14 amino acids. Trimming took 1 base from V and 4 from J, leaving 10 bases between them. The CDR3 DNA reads TGTGCCAGCAGTTTATATGAGGGGGGCTATGGCTACACCTTC. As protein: CASSLYEGGYGYTF.

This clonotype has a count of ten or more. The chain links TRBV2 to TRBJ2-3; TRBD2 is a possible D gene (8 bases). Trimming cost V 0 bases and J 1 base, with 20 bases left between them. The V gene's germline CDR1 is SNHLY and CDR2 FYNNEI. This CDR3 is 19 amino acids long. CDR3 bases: TGTGCCAGCAGTGAAGCGAAGGGGGCTAGCGGGTATCGCACAGATACGCAGTATTTT. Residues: CASSEAKGASGYRTDTQYF.

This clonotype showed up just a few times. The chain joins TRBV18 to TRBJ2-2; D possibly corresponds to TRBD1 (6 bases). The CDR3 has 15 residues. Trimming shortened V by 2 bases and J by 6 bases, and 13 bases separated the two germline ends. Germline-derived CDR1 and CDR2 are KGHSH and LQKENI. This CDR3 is CASSPSQGQAGELFF. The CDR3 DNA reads TGTGCCAGCTCACCAAGCCAGGGGCAGGCCGGGGAGCTGTTTTTT.